This T cell receptor (beta chain) was profiled in a study of T-cell reconstitution after alpha-beta-depleted transplantation in children. V dropped 10 bases and J dropped 2 bases, with 14 bases sitting between them. The CDR3 is 14 amino acids. Germline values: CDR1 MDHEN, CDR2 SYDVKM. As it was prepared, the TCRbeta library received unique molecular identifiers. TCRdb called the PCR reads again in MiXCR, with one record for every CDR3 protein. The repertoire has about a million distinct CDR3 sequences, about 29% of them found once; the top ten carry 28%. Material: PBMCs, mostly from graft donor cells, obtained 360 days after TCRalphabeta/CD19-depleted stem cell transplant. The chain joins TRBV28 to TRBJ2-2; a weak D match, TRBD2 (6 bases). This TCR came from a boy in the first two years of life who had a stem cell transplant for SCID, so the T cells may come from the graft donor. CDR3 region: CAIRGTDNTGELFF. The CDR3 DNA reads TGTGCCATCCGCGGGACGGATAACACCGGGGAGCTGTTTTTT. The full variable domain, rest sourced from reference TRBV28 and TRBJ2-2, is DVKVTQSSRYLVKRTGEKVFLECVQDMDHENMFWYRQDPGLGLRLIYFSYDVKMKEKGDIPEGYSVSREKKERFSLILESASTNQTSMYLCAIRGTDNTGELFFGEGSRLTVL.